This T cell receptor (beta chain) was identified during a study of shared clonotypes between healthy human individuals. General study points: Non-shared clonotypes had lower generation probabilities than clonotypes shared by all four sorted-subset donors.

Remarks on this clone: Its specificity is unknown.

The deep-level immunoSEQ assay was used. Sequenced by immunoSEQ multiplex PCR; TCRdb stores in-frame clones only, minus some. Of about 2 million clones in the sample, roughly 96% were seen once. The TCR was taken from a young man in good health. Sequenced material: naive CD4+ T cells sorted from blood. Regarding subset: CD45RA+ positively selected.

The CDR3 reads CASSPGTGGSRTEAFF. The CDR3 DNA is TGTGCCAGCAGTCCCGGGACAGGGGGATCGCGCACTGAAGCTTTCTTT. The chain joins TRBV2 to TRBJ1-1; the match to TRBD1 covers 11 bases. CDR3 length equals 16 residues. V lost 5 bases to trimming and J lost 4 bases; unmatched junction nucleotides: 9. Looked up from germline, CDR1 is SNHLY and CDR2 is FYNNEI.